This T cell receptor (beta chain) was sequenced in a study of T cell responses to AZD1222 COVID-19 vaccine. Findings and limits, study-wide: Just a handful of AZD1222 recipients tested seropositive at baseline. Sampling captured repertoires only after the peak T cell response.

CDR3 length: 15 amino acids. Germline CDR1 is MNHEY and CDR2 is SMNVEV (reference sequence). Trimming took 0 bases from V and 7 from J; bases not matched to a gene: 6. With regard to this clone: Its matching antigen is unknown.

Repertoires were generated with immunoSEQ multiplex PCR, while TCRdb's copy carries only in-frame clones and drops some. The sample holds about 160,000 clones, about nine tenths seen once. The TCR was taken from an adult in good health. Sequencing used peripheral blood, obtained on day 0 of AZD1222 vaccination. The rearrangement joins TRBV27 to TRBJ2-4; 7 nucleotides align to TRBD2. Written as DNA, the CDR3 is TGTGCCAGCAGTTTATCCCGGAGGCGGGAGAACATTCAGTACTTC. This translates into CASSLSRRRENIQYF.